This T cell receptor (beta chain) is drawn from a study of T cell changes during pregnancy in multiple sclerosis. Assay used: immunoSEQ multiplex PCR; TCRdb lists only in-frame clones, some missing. The sample consists of 79,000 or so clones, around 93% of them appearing once. V lost 2 bases to trimming and J lost 0 bases, with 9 bases between them. The CDR3 extends over 15 amino acids. From germline, CDR1 is SGDLS and CDR2 YYNGEE. The clonotype was recovered from a female donor in good health, enrolled as a control in a pregnancy study. The chain combines TRBV9 with TRBJ2-1, with D maybe TRBD1 (5 bases). The sequenced sample was peripheral blood, obtained in the first trimester of pregnancy. The CDR3 region has the DNA TGTGCCAGCAGCGTCCAGGGTGGCTCCTACAATGAGCAGTTCTTC. The encoded protein is CASSVQGGSYNEQFF.